The source of this T cell receptor beta chain is a study of shared clonotypes between healthy human individuals. With 4 bases clipped from V and 3 bases from J, the junction kept 6 bases outside the gene matches. CDR1 is ENHRY and CDR2 is SYGVKD in the germline V gene. CDR3 length: 15 residues. Positively selected for CCR7, the CD45RO-negative cells used as naive CD8 cells excluded terminally differentiated effector memory CD45RA+ cells. Assay: immunoSEQ multiplex PCR; the TCRdb copy retains only in-frame clones and omits some. Of approximately 1.9 million clones in the sample, roughly 93% were seen once.

Sequencing was done on a sample of naive CD8+ T cells from PBMCs. The chain carries TRBV10-3 and TRBJ2-1; 7 positions match TRBD2. The TCR was taken from a man aged 18 to 30 in good health. Some clones in this sample may be carry-over from other donors' samples. CDR3 residues: CAISVGGRYYNEQFF. The CDR3 DNA reads TGTGCCATCAGTGTAGGCGGGAGATACTACAATGAGCAGTTCTTC.